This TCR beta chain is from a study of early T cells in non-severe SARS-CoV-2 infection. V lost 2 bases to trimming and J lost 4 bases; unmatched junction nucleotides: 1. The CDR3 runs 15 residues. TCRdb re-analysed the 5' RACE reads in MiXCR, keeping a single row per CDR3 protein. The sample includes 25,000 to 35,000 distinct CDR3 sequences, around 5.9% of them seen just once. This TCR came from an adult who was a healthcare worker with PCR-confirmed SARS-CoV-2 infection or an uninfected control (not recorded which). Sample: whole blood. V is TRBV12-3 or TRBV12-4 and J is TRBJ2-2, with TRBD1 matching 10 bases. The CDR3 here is CASSLRTGGTGELFF. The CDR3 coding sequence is TGTGCCAGCAGTTTACGGACAGGGGGCACCGGGGAGCTGTTTTTT.